This TCR beta chain was captured by sequencing in a study of shared clonotypes between healthy human individuals. Study details: The plates for each donor numbered three CD4 naive, three CD4 memory, two CD8 naive and one CD8 memory.

Naive CD8 cells comprised CD45RO-negative, CCR7-positively selected cells, excluding terminally differentiated effector memory CD45RA+ cells. The donors were all Caucasian adults (living in Nashville, Tennessee). The repertoire was sequenced with immunoSEQ multiplex PCR; TCRdb's copy has only in-frame clones and lacks some. The sample has fewer than 700,000 clones, approximately 95% seen once. This clonotype originated in a woman in her twenties or thirties in good health. The sample consisted of naive CD8+ T cells sorted from blood.

This CDR3 reads CASSISWASVYNEQFF. CDR3 nucleotides: TGTGCCAGTAGTATCTCTTGGGCTAGCGTCTACAATGAGCAGTTCTTC. The chain joins TRBV19 to TRBJ2-1, with D tentatively TRBD2 (6 bases). Germline V lookup: CDR1 LNHDA, CDR2 SQIVND (reference sequence). The CDR3 is made up of 16 amino acids. Trimming removed 3 bases at V and 3 bases at J, with 15 bases between.